This TCR beta chain derives from a study of blood T cell repertoires in COVID-19. In the study overall: Sites across the United States, Italy and Spain contributed samples from acute and convalescent COVID-19.

Using immunoSEQ multiplex PCR, the repertoire was profiled, and TCRdb retains in-frame clones only, with some absent. This table has around 250,000 clones, 65% to 90% appearing once. Cohorts were assigned according to the clinical history that participants reported. V was trimmed by 1 base and J by 8 bases, leaving 14 bases between them. There are 14 residues in the CDR3. The germline gives CDR1 SEHNR, CDR2 FQNEAQ (reference sequence). The origin of this receptor is a man aged 18 to 29 who had recovered from COVID-19. The material sequenced was PBMCs or T cells enriched from blood (not recorded which). This chain links TRBV7-9 with TRBJ1-2, with D unclear. CDR3 in amino acids: CASSLELDSGGYTF. Here the CDR3 DNA reads TGTGCCAGCAGCTTAGAGCTGGACTCGGGCGGCTACACCTTC. Full variable domain (rest looked up from reference TRBV7-9 and TRBJ1-2): DTGVSQNPRHKITKRGQNVTFRCDPISEHNRLYWYRQTLGQGPEFLTYFQNEAQLEKSRLLSDRFSAERPKGSFSTLEIQRTEQGDSAMYLCASSLELDSGGYTFGSGTRLTVV.